The 20 T cell receptor beta chains below all came from one sample that was sequenced in a study of Ad26.COV2.S vaccination and SARS-CoV-2 variants. Profiled with immunoSEQ multiplex PCR; TCRdb holds only in-frame clones, not every one. Of fewer than 400,000 clones in the sample, about 82% were seen once. Sample treatment: about 20 received Ad26.COV2.S at low or high dose, single or two shots; about 5 received placebo; per-sample allocation not given. Repertoires come from day 63 after the first vaccine or placebo injection. Sequenced here: peripheral blood, sampled in a trial of Ad26.COV2.S vaccine versus placebo. The receptor set was obtained from a person between 18 and 60 years old who received the Ad26.COV2.S COVID-19 vaccine or a placebo.

Here the CDR3 reads CASSARPENTEAFF. The CDR3 nucleotides read TGTGCCAGCAGCGCTCGACCGGAGAACACTGAAGCTTTCTTT. The V call is TRBV5-4, the J call TRBJ1-1, with no clear D. V gave up 4 bases and J gave up 1 base, with 11 bases separating them. This CDR3 is 14 amino acids long. CDR1 SGHNT and CDR2 YYREEE come from the germline V gene (reference sequence).

This clone was detected only once. V gene TRBV5-8 combines with J gene TRBJ2-6, with 11 nucleotides matching TRBD1. V was pared by 8 bases and J by 3 bases, with 7 bases of the junction left unmatched. There are 16 residues in the CDR3. Germline CDR1 reads SGHTS; CDR2 reads YDEGEE. DNA for the CDR3: TGTGCCAGGGATTGGACAGGGGGCGGTGGGGCCAACGTCCTGACTTTC. Its translation is CARDWTGGGGANVLTF.

This chain connects TRBV3-1 (or the pseudogene TRBV3-2) to TRBJ2-1; D call uncertain. This CDR3 region has 15 residues. CDR1 LGHDT and CDR2 YNNKEL come from the germline V gene (reference sequence). With 0 bases removed from V and 1 base from J, the gap between germline ends came to 7 bases. The CDR3 is CASSQDQQSYNEQFF. The CDR3 nucleotides are TGTGCCAGCAGCCAAGATCAACAGTCCTACAATGAGCAGTTCTTC.

This clone was observed once. The chain links TRBV12-3 or TRBV12-4 to TRBJ2-1; D remains unclear. V gave up 6 bases and J gave up 5 bases, with 8 bases separating them. The CDR3 length is 12 residues. The CDR3 region has the DNA TGTGCCAGCAGGCCTCGGCACAATGAGCAGTTCTTC. Its translation is CASRPRHNEQFF.

V usage is TRBV6-1 and J usage is TRBJ2-3; 7 nucleotides agree with TRBD2. V lost 0 bases, J lost 2 bases, and 8 bases stayed unmatched. Germline-derived CDR1 and CDR2 are MNHNS and SASEGT. The length of the CDR3 is 17 residues. The CDR3 here is CASSEAFGAGVTDTQYF. The CDR3 coding sequence is TGTGCCAGCAGTGAAGCATTTGGCGCGGGGGTCACAGATACGCAGTATTTT.

The genes are TRBV5-1 and TRBJ2-3; 11 bases line up with TRBD2. The CDR3 length is 18 residues. Trimming cost V 4 bases and J 4 bases; bases outside gene matches: 14. CDR1 is SGHRS, CDR2 YFSETQ, per germline. DNA of the CDR3: TGCGCCAGCAGCAACCCAGGACTAGCGGGCCCGATGGCAGATACGCAGTATTTT. It codes for CASSNPGLAGPMADTQYF.

V and J are TRBV20-1 and TRBJ2-5; no firm D call. Deletions cut 5 bases from V and 1 base from J, with 5 bases between. CDR1 and CDR2 (germline): DFQATT, SNEGSKA (reference sequence). The CDR3 is made up of 11 amino acids. This chain's CDR3 is CSAWAQETQYF. The DNA for the CDR3 is TGCAGTGCTTGGGCCCAAGAGACCCAGTACTTC.

This clone was counted a single time. The CDR3 nucleotides are TGCGCCAGCAGTGAGACCGGGACAGGGTACACAGATACGCAGTATTTT. Translated: CASSETGTGYTDTQYF. This chain links TRBV10-1 with TRBJ2-3; 9 bases map to TRBD1. This CDR3 contains 16 residues. V trimming: 2 bases; J trimming: 2 bases; junction bases outside the gene matches: 5. Germline-derived CDR1 and CDR2 are WNHNN and SYGVQD (reference sequence).

The chain is built from TRBV7-9 and TRBJ2-3; perhaps TRBD2 as D (7 bases). CDR1 and CDR2 (germline): SEHNR, FQNEAQ (reference sequence). CDR3 length: 16 amino acids. The germline V and J ends were trimmed by 1 base and 5 bases, with 16 bases remaining between them. This chain's CDR3 is CASSLVRGGAGDTQYF. The CDR3 DNA reads as TGTGCCAGCAGCTTAGTTAGAGGGGGGGCCGGAGATACGCAGTATTTT.

V gene TRBV14 combines with J gene TRBJ1-2; unclear D gene. CDR3 length: 13 residues. Germline V gene data show CDR1 as SGHDN and CDR2 as FVKESK. V dropped 4 bases and J dropped 8 bases, with 14 bases sitting between them. CDR3 bases: TGTGCCAGCAGCCGCCTCGGCCTCGTAGGCTACACCTTC. Its protein product is CASSRLGLVGYTF. Drawing the rest from reference TRBV14 and TRBJ1-2, the complete variable domain is EAGVTQFPSHSVIEKGQTVTLRCDPISGHDNLYWYRRVMGKEIKFLLHFVKESKQDESGMPNNRFLAERTGGTYSTLKVQPAELEDSGVYFCASSRLGLVGYTFGSGTRLTVV.

The chain links TRBV15 to TRBJ1-2, with 7 nucleotides matching TRBD1. V dropped 3 bases and J dropped 5; count of bases not matched to a gene: 3. The V gene's germline CDR1 is LNHNV and CDR2 YYDKDF (reference sequence). There are 13 residues in the CDR3. CDR3 loop: CATSRAGQYGYTF. The CDR3 DNA follows: TGTGCCACCAGCAGGGCGGGACAGTATGGCTACACCTTC.

The V call is TRBV4-3, the J call TRBJ2-4; 16 nucleotides line up with TRBD2. This CDR3 spans 17 amino acids. V dropped 3 bases and J dropped 5; count of bases not matched to a gene: 4. Germline lookup yields CDR1 LGHNA and CDR2 YSLEER. This CDR3 is CASSHGTSGGAENIQYF. CDR3 bases: TGCGCCAGCAGCCACGGGACTAGCGGGGGGGCCGAAAACATTCAGTACTTC.

J is TRBJ1-2 and V is TRBV5-6; D uncertain. Trimming took 0 bases from V and 1 from J, leaving 7 bases between them. This CDR3 region has 14 residues. Germline V lookup: CDR1 SGHDT, CDR2 YYEEEE. CDR3 sequence: CASSLGEVNYGYTF. CDR3 DNA sequence: TGTGCCAGCAGCTTGGGAGAAGTTAACTATGGCTACACCTTC.

V usage is TRBV6-2 or TRBV6-3 and J usage is TRBJ2-2; TRBD2 matches 10 bases. V lost 3 bases and J lost 3; bases outside the gene matches: 7. This CDR3 has 17 amino acids. Germline values: CDR1 MNHEY, CDR2 SVGEGT. CDR3 bases: TGTGCCAGCAGTTATAGAGCGGGGGGGCGAGACACCGGGGAGCTGTTTTTT. This encodes CASSYRAGGRDTGELFF.

DNA of the CDR3: TGTGCCAGCAGCCGAAGAGGGGAACTATGGAGCTACACCTTC. Residues: CASSRRGELWSYTF. This chain joins TRBV3-1 (or the pseudogene TRBV3-2) and TRBJ1-2, with a weak D call TRBD1 (5 bases). Germline values: CDR1 LGHDT, CDR2 YNNKEL (reference sequence). The V end lost 4 bases, the J end lost 9 bases, and 18 bases lay between the germline ends. The CDR3 extends over 14 amino acids.

This chain uses TRBV5-1 with TRBJ1-1, with TRBD1 identical over 8 bases. CDR1 and CDR2 from the germline V gene are SGHRS and YFSETQ. The ends lost 5 bases at V and 1 base at J; junction bases unmatched: 4. The CDR3 consists of 14 residues. CDR3 sequence: CASRAGTGNTEAFF. The CDR3 DNA follows: TGCGCCAGCAGGGCCGGGACAGGGAACACTGAAGCTTTCTTT. Full variable domain (missing parts from reference TRBV5-1 and TRBJ1-1): KAGVTQTPRYLIKTRGQQVTLSCSPISGHRSVSWYQQTPGQGLQFLFEYFSETQRNKGNFPGRFSGRQFSNSRSEMNVSTLELGDSALYLCASRAGTGNTEAFFGQGTRLTVV.

J is TRBJ1-5 and V is TRBV5-1, with D tentatively TRBD1 (5 bases). The germline V gene encodes CDR1 SGHRS and CDR2 YFSETQ. V was trimmed by 2 bases and J by 3 bases, leaving 12 bases between them. CDR3 size: 15 residues. The CDR3 here is CASSFSGDANQPQHF. The CDR3 bases are TGCGCCAGCAGCTTTTCCGGGGACGCCAATCAGCCCCAGCATTTT.

For this clone: This specimen includes other DNA sequences encoding the same CDR3. V and J are TRBV7-9 and TRBJ1-1, with D unresolved. CDR1 and CDR2 from the germline V gene are SEHNR and FQNEAQ (reference sequence). This CDR3 has 13 residues. V was clipped by 1 base and J by 1 base, with 4 bases between them. CDR3 DNA: TGTGCCAGCAGCTTAGAACGGAACACTGAAGCTTTCTTT. It codes for CASSLERNTEAFF. Together with reference TRBV7-9 and TRBJ1-1, the CDR3 gives the full variable domain: DTGVSQNPRHKITKRGQNVTFRCDPISEHNRLYWYRQTLGQGPEFLTYFQNEAQLEKSRLLSDRFSAERPKGSFSTLEIQRTEQGDSAMYLCASSLERNTEAFFGQGTRLTVV.

The chain joins TRBV6-1 to TRBJ1-2; unclear D gene. The CDR3 spans 14 residues. Germline assignment: CDR1 MNHNS and CDR2 SASEGT. V lost 1 base and J lost 6, with 12 bases in between. Written as DNA, the CDR3 is TGTGCCAGCAGTGAAGGTTATACTTTTGATGGCTACACCTTC. This codes for CASSEGYTFDGYTF.

This chain connects TRBV11-3 to TRBJ2-3; a weak D match, TRBD1 (5 bases). Per the germline V gene, CDR1 is SGHNT and CDR2 is YENEEA. V lost 1 base to trimming and J lost 2 bases, with 10 bases between them. This CDR3 region has 15 residues. The CDR3 reads CASSLAGAYTDTQYF. For the CDR3, the DNA is TGTGCCAGCAGCTTAGCTGGGGCGTACACAGATACGCAGTATTTT.